This T cell receptor (beta chain) was captured in a study of fetal regulatory T cell absence and autoimmunity. Libraries were prepared by immunoSEQ multiplex PCR; TCRdb keeps only in-frame clonotypes and omits some of them. The sample holds just over 45,000 clones, about 86% seen once. Details on this clone: Sequence at one end of the junction differs from germline and may be a read error.

The sequence came from a newborn boy with IPEX syndrome. The sample taken for sequencing was cord blood.

CDR3 DNA sequence: TGTGCCAGCATTTACGGGGGACAGGGGTACAATGAGCAGTTCTTC. The encoded protein is CASIYGGQGYNEQFF. V usage is TRBV6-5 and J usage is TRBJ2-1, with 10 bases aligning to TRBD1. Germline CDR1 is MNHEY and CDR2 is SVGAGI. The CDR3 is 15 residues long.